This record covers a single TCR beta chain. Assay used: immunoSEQ multiplex PCR; TCRdb lists only in-frame clones, some missing. The sample lists about 8,000 clones, more than 55% occurring once. The tumor samples were collected prior to definitive surgery or chemotherapy. The data originate from a study of high-grade serous ovarian cancer treatment subgroups. The CDR3 is 15 amino acids. The germline gives CDR1 MNHEY, CDR2 SMNVEV (reference sequence). V was pared by 7 bases and J by 7 bases, with 13 bases of the junction left unmatched. The chain is built from TRBV27 and TRBJ1-5; 7 nucleotides align to TRBD1. Sequenced material: tumor tissue. The sequence was obtained from a human donor with high-grade serous ovarian cancer. CDR3 nucleotides: TGTGCCAGCAAGTCTCAAGCAGGGGGTAGACAGCCCCAGCATTTT. Encoded protein: CASKSQAGGRQPQHF.